This TCR beta chain was sequenced during a study of T cells after posttransplantation cyclophosphamide. Notes on the study in general: After PTCy, TRB diversity resembled that of CNI/methotrexate controls. Later post-transplant blood repertoires were often dominated by donor CD8+ memory clones.

Trimming cost V 5 bases and J 8 bases, with 22 bases left between them. Germline V gene lookup returns CDR1 WSHSY and CDR2 SAAADI. This CDR3 region has 16 residues. Generated by immunoSEQ multiplex PCR, the TCRdb table keeps only in-frame clones and is missing some. The repertoire has roughly 25,000 clones, about 82% of them found once; the top ten carry around 6.6%. In regard to this clone: Its antigen is currently unknown.

This chain connects TRBV10-2 to TRBJ2-1; no clear D. Sequenced: PBMCs. The TCR originated in an older woman with a blood cancer, CMV-positive, and with a related stem cell donor. The CDR3 here is CASSLVSPLIRDEQFF. Written as DNA, the CDR3 is TGCGCCAGCAGTCTGGTATCACCCCTCATTCGCGATGAGCAGTTCTTC.